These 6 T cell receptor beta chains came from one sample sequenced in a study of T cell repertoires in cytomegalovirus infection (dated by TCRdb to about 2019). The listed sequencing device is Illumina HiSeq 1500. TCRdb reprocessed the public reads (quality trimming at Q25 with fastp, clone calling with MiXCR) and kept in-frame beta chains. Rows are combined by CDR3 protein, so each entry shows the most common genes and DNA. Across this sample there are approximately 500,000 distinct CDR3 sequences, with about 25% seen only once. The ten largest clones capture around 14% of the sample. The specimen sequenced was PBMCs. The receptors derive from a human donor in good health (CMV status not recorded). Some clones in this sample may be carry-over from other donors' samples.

CDR3 DNA sequence: TGTGCCAGCAGAGTGGGGGACCAGCCCCAGCATTTT. It is translated as CASRVGDQPQHF. This sequence joins TRBV6-6 and TRBJ1-5; TRBD1 is a possible D gene (5 bases). With 6 bases removed from V and 7 bases from J, the gap between germline ends came to 10 bases. This CDR3 contains 12 residues. CDR1 MNHNY and CDR2 SVGAGI come from the germline V gene (reference sequence).

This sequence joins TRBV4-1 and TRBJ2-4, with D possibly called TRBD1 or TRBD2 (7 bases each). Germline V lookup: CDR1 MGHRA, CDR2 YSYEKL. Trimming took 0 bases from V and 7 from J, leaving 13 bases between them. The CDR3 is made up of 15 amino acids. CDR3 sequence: CASSQDWGGGNIQYF. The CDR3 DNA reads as TGCGCCAGCAGCCAAGATTGGGGAGGGGGCAACATTCAGTACTTC.

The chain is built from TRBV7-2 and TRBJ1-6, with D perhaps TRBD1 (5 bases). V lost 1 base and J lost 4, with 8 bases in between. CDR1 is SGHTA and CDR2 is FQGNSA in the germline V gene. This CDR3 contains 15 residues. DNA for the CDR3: TGTGCCAGCAGCTTAGACAGGACTTATAATTCACCCCTCCACTTT. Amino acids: CASSLDRTYNSPLHF.

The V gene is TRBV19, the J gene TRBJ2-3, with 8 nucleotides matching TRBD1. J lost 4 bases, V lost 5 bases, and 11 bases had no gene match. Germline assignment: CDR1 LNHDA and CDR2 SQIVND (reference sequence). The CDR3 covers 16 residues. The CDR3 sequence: CASSVAGQGRADTQYF. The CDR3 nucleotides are TGTGCCAGTAGTGTTGCAGGACAGGGTCGGGCAGATACGCAGTATTTT.

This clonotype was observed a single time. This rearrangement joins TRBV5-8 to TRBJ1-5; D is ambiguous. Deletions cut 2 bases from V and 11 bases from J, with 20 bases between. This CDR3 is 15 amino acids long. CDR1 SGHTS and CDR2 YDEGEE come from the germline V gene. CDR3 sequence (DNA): TGTGCCAGCAGCTTAGTTGAGGCCCCCGCCGGGTCCCAGCATTTT. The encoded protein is CASSLVEAPAGSQHF.

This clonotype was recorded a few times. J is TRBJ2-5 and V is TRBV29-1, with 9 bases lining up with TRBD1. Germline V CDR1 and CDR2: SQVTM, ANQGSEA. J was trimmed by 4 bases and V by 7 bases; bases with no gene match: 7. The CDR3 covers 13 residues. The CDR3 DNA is TGCAGCGCCCGACAGGGGGGTCCAGAGACCCAGTACTTC. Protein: CSARQGGPETQYF. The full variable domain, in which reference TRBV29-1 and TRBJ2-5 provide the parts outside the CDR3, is SAVISQKPSRDICQRGTSLTIQCQVDSQVTMMFWYRQQPGQSLTLIATANQGSEATYESGFVIDKFPISRPNLTFSTLTVSNMSPEDSSIYLCSARQGGPETQYFGPGTRLLVL.